The sequence of this TCR beta chain was determined in a study of T cell responses to AZD1222 COVID-19 vaccine. Study-wide results and caveats: Donors, mostly white British, included more females; clonal diversity was possibly underestimated. Only six people who got AZD1222 tested seropositive at baseline.

Concerning this clone: The antigen is not known.

Sequencing was performed with immunoSEQ multiplex PCR; in TCRdb, only in-frame clones are kept and a portion is missing. In the table there are roughly 100,000 clones, around 83% of which are singletons. CDR3 size: 15 residues. V gave up 2 bases and J gave up 4 bases, with 14 bases separating them. The germline gives CDR1 MDHEN, CDR2 SYDVKM. V and J are TRBV28 and TRBJ1-2, with D possibly TRBD1 on 5 matching bases. Here the sequenced sample was peripheral blood, taken on day 0 of AZD1222 vaccination. This TCR was recovered from an adult in good health. CDR3 amino acids: CASSLPLGGGYGYTF. CDR3 nucleotide sequence: TGTGCCAGCAGTTTACCCCTGGGGGGGGGCTATGGCTACACCTTC.